Given below is one T cell receptor (beta chain) in context. This specimen belongs to a study of blood T cell repertoires in COVID-19. Study details: The study drew acute and convalescent COVID-19 samples from the United States, Italy and Spain. T cells, B-cell-depleted T cells, or PBMCs provided the cDNA or gDNA that served as material.

TCRdb's copy holds only in-frame clones and misses some; the assay was immunoSEQ multiplex PCR. There are over 200,000 clones in the sample; roughly 90% occur only once, and about 6.3% lies in the top ten. This CDR3 has 14 amino acids. Per the germline V gene, CDR1 is LGHDT and CDR2 is YNNKEL (reference sequence). The V and J ends lost 1 base and 7 bases respectively, with 10 bases between them. The receptor was derived from a man between 60 and 75 years old who had recovered from COVID-19. This chain joins TRBV3-1 (or the pseudogene TRBV3-2) and TRBJ2-2; no firm D call. Sequencing was carried out using peripheral blood. In nucleotides, the CDR3 is TGTGCCAGCAGCCAAGTTCCAGATCTCGGGGAGCTGTTTTTT. Amino acid sequence: CASSQVPDLGELFF.